The 3 T cell receptor beta chains given below trace back to one sample, sequenced in a study of neurological immune-mediated disorders. MiXCR, applied by TCRdb to the 5' RACE reads, yields one record per CDR3 protein. The sample includes about 66,000 distinct CDR3 sequences, 9.7% of them seen just once. Time point here: longitudinal time-point 2. The sequencing sample was made of PBMCs. These receptors all come from a young man in good health.

In its sample, this clonotype was seen a few times. This chain uses TRBV7-2 with TRBJ2-7, with 7 bases that match TRBD2. The V gene's germline CDR1 is SGHTA and CDR2 FQGNSA. The CDR3 loop spans 15 amino acids. The V and J ends lost 5 bases and 3 bases, in that order; junction bases with no gene match: 10. The CDR3 loop is CASSPQAGELYEQYF. The CDR3 nucleotides read TGTGCCAGCAGCCCCCAGGCGGGGGAACTCTACGAGCAGTACTTC.

This clonotype was found many times. The chain links TRBV20-1 to TRBJ1-5, with D maybe TRBD1 (6 bases). CDR1 and CDR2 from the germline V gene are DFQATT and SNEGSKA (reference sequence). Trimming left V 0 bases short and J 10 bases short, with 19 bases between. This CDR3 contains 15 residues. The CDR3, as DNA: TGCAGTGCTAGAGAAAGGGGGTACCCCTATCGACCCCAGCATTTT. It translates to CSARERGYPYRPQHF.

Points on this clonotype: A much larger clone is a single base away; this may be a read error. The genes are TRBV20-1 and TRBJ2-3; possible D gene TRBD1, 6 bases. The CDR3 runs 13 residues. Germline CDR1 and CDR2: DFQATT and SNEGSKA (reference sequence). V lost 6 bases, J lost 4 bases, and 14 bases lay in between. The CDR3 DNA follows: TGCAGTGCCTGCAGACCAGGGGCAGATACGCAGTATTTT. Translation: CSACRPGADTQYF.